These 28 T cell receptor beta chains were all obtained from the same sample, sequenced in a study of PD-1 blockade in mismatch repair-deficient tumors. Some clones are missing from TCRdb's copy, which holds only in-frame ones; the method was immunoSEQ multiplex PCR. Here the sample spans about 38,000 clones, about 76% being singletons. The source material was peripheral blood, sampled 4 weeks after starting pembrolizumab. Receptors were obtained from an adult with mismatch repair-deficient cancer.

The J gene is TRBJ2-2, the V gene TRBV6-4, with 11 bases fitting TRBD2. V was pared by 2 bases and J by 1 base, with 0 bases of the junction left unmatched. This CDR3 contains 16 residues. Germline values: CDR1 MRHNA, CDR2 SNTAGT. The CDR3 DNA sequence: TGTGCCAGCAGTGACGGGACTAGCGGGAACACCGGGGAGCTGTTTTTT. This gives the protein CASSDGTSGNTGELFF.

On this clone itself: The junction and the germline gene differ at one end; a read error may be behind it. The rearrangement uses TRBV13 and TRBJ2-7; D gene uncertain. This CDR3 has 12 residues. Germline V lookup: CDR1 PRHDT, CDR2 FYEKMQ (reference sequence). CDR3 bases: TGTGCCAGCAGCCTCGGCCTTTACGGGCAGTACTTC. This codes for CASSLGLYGQYF.

This rearrangement joins TRBV6-6 to TRBJ2-1, with TRBD1 as a possible D gene (5 bases). V was cut by 0 bases and J by 1 base, with 7 bases left in between. CDR1 is MNHNY and CDR2 is SVGAGI in the germline V gene (reference sequence). The CDR3 is 15 residues long. The CDR3, as DNA: TGTGCCAGCAGTTACTCGCCAGGGTCCTACAATGAGCAGTTCTTC. It is translated as CASSYSPGSYNEQFF.

The chain joins TRBV28 to TRBJ2-7; 9 bases match TRBD2. Germline-derived CDR1 and CDR2 are MDHEN and SYDVKM. There are 15 residues in the CDR3. V shed 4 bases, J shed 0 bases, and the junction held 4 bases outside the gene matches. This CDR3 reads CASSSLAGSSYEQYF. In DNA, the CDR3 is TGTGCCAGCAGTTCACTAGCGGGCAGCTCCTACGAGCAGTACTTC.

CDR3 coding DNA: TGTGCCAGCAGCTCCTACAAGGCAGATCTCTACGAGCAGTACTTC. Protein product: CASSSYKADLYEQYF. This chain connects TRBV7-9 to TRBJ2-7; D unclear. This CDR3 comprises 15 residues. Deletions cut 4 bases from V and 3 bases from J, with 16 bases between. In germline, CDR1 is SEHNR, CDR2 FQNEAQ (reference sequence).

This chain joins TRBV6-6 and TRBJ1-1; D gene ambiguous. The CDR3 is 13 amino acids. Between the trimmed V and J ends, which lost 6 bases and 0 bases, there was a span of 8 bases. The germline CDR1 and CDR2 sequences are MNHNY and SVGAGI (reference sequence). The CDR3 loop is CASSKDLNTEAFF. The CDR3 DNA sequence: TGTGCCAGCAGCAAAGACCTGAACACTGAAGCTTTCTTT.

The rearrangement joins TRBV4-1 to TRBJ2-1; no definite D call. This CDR3 is built from 14 residues. Germline V gene sequence: CDR1 MGHRA, CDR2 YSYEKL. Trimming shortened V by 0 bases and J by 2 bases, and 5 bases separated the two germline ends. The CDR3 loop is CASSQDGAYNEQFF. The CDR3 DNA follows: TGCGCCAGCAGCCAAGACGGCGCCTACAATGAGCAGTTCTTC.

This clone showed up just once. This rearrangement joins TRBV29-1 to TRBJ1-5; the match to TRBD1 covers 8 bases. J gave up 2 bases and V 4 bases, and 7 bases lay outside the gene matches. This CDR3 spans 15 amino acids. Germline V CDR1 and CDR2: SQVTM, ANQGSEA. The CDR3 DNA follows: TGCAGCGTTGGGTTCGGGACAGGCGGCAATCAGCCCCAGCATTTT. It specifies CSVGFGTGGNQPQHF. Complete variable domain (other parts from reference TRBV29-1 and TRBJ1-5): SAVISQKPSRDICQRGTSLTIQCQVDSQVTMMFWYRQQPGQSLTLIATANQGSEATYESGFVIDKFPISRPNLTFSTLTVSNMSPEDSSIYLCSVGFGTGGNQPQHFGDGTRLSIL.

This clone was seen a handful of times. The chain has TRBV7-2 and TRBJ2-7; D remains ambiguous. CDR1 is SGHTA, CDR2 FQGNSA, per germline. This CDR3 spans 11 amino acids. V was shortened by 5 bases and J by 4 bases, with 6 bases between the two germline ends. As DNA, the CDR3 is TGTGCCAGCAGCGCCCTGTACGAGCAGTACTTC. Protein product: CASSALYEQYF.

V is TRBV6-1 and J is TRBJ1-2; D is possibly TRBD1 (6 bases). From germline, CDR1 is MNHNS and CDR2 SASEGT. V was cut by 7 bases and J by 0 bases, with 12 bases left in between. The CDR3 contains 14 residues. The CDR3 is CASNTGITNYGYTF. Here the CDR3 DNA reads TGTGCCAGCAATACAGGGATTACTAACTATGGCTACACCTTC.

This chain joins TRBV21-1 and TRBJ1-5; the D call TRBD1 from the table was never checked on the DNA. TRBV21-1 is a pseudogene. The CDR3 runs to 15 residues. The CDR3 loop is CASTEDRGSPQPQHF. The CDR3, as DNA: TGTGCCAGCACCGAAGACAGGGGGTCCCCTCAGCCCCAGCATTTT.

The count of this clone is one. The chain carries TRBV28 and TRBJ2-3, with 12 bases that match TRBD2. V lost 4 bases to trimming and J lost 5 bases; unmatched junction nucleotides: 7. Per germline, CDR1 MDHEN and CDR2 SYDVKM. This CDR3 contains 16 residues. The CDR3 reads CASSSSSGRAVDTQYF. CDR3 sequence (DNA): TGTGCCAGCAGTTCTTCTAGCGGGAGGGCCGTAGATACGCAGTATTTT.

This chain joins TRBV25-1 and TRBJ2-3; D call uncertain. Germline V gene lookup returns CDR1 MGHDK and CDR2 SYGVNS. There are 13 residues in the CDR3. V gave up 2 bases and J gave up 7 bases, with 10 bases separating them. The CDR3 loop reads CASSETSYNTQYF. The CDR3 nucleotides read TGTGCCAGCAGTGAAACCTCATACAATACGCAGTATTTT.

The chain combines TRBV30 with TRBJ2-6, with D perhaps matching TRBD1 (6 bases). V lost 2 bases and J 3 bases, leaving 17 bases between the germline ends. Germline V gene lookup returns CDR1 GTSNPN and CDR2 SVGIG (reference sequence). The CDR3 loop spans 17 amino acids. For the CDR3, the DNA is TGTGCCTGGAGTAGGAAGACAGGCCCCGTTGGGGCCAACGTCCTGACTTTC. Its protein is CAWSRKTGPVGANVLTF.

This clone was detected only a few times. The V gene is TRBV28, the J gene TRBJ2-7; 9 positions match TRBD1. Trimming removed 5 bases from V and 5 bases from J; junction bases left unmatched: 7. The germline V gene has CDR1 MDHEN and CDR2 SYDVKM. The CDR3 runs to 14 residues. The CDR3 here is CASSAAGQGDEQYF. CDR3 DNA: TGTGCCAGCAGTGCCGCGGGACAGGGTGACGAGCAGTACTTC.

The chain joins TRBV6-1 to TRBJ1-1; a possible D gene is TRBD1 (5 bases). V was cut by 6 bases and J by 1 base, with 9 bases left in between. This CDR3 spans 13 amino acids. Germline-derived CDR1 and CDR2 are MNHNS and SASEGT. The CDR3 bases are TGTGCCAGCAGATTACAGGAGAACACTGAAGCTTTCTTT. This sequence encodes CASRLQENTEAFF.

This clone has only one observation. V gene TRBV14 combines with J gene TRBJ2-1; TRBD2 is a possible D gene (5 bases). The CDR3 is made up of 13 amino acids. V lost 4 bases and J 7 bases, leaving 11 bases between the germline ends. Germline V CDR1 and CDR2: SGHDN, FVKESK. This chain's CDR3 is CASSRRTWNEQFF. CDR3 coding DNA: TGTGCCAGCAGCCGGAGGACTTGGAATGAGCAGTTCTTC.

The genes are TRBV6-5 and TRBJ2-5; 7 nucleotides line up with TRBD2. This CDR3 comprises 14 residues. The trim removed 0 bases at V and 5 bases at J, leaving 3 bases unmatched. Germline assignment: CDR1 MNHEY and CDR2 SVGAGI. Here the CDR3 DNA reads TGTGCCAGCAGTTACTCGATGGGGGGGGAGACCCAGTACTTC. Protein product: CASSYSMGGETQYF.

This clone was counted a single time. V usage is TRBV6-6 and J usage is TRBJ2-1; D not certain. This CDR3 is built from 15 residues. Germline loops: CDR1 MNHNY, CDR2 SVGAGI (reference sequence). Between the trimmed V and J ends, which lost 2 bases and 7 bases, there was a span of 15 bases. CDR3 amino acids: CASSYTSVGPNEQFF. CDR3 nucleotides: TGTGCCAGCAGTTACACATCCGTGGGTCCTAATGAGCAGTTCTTC.

The chain combines TRBV29-1 with TRBJ2-1, with D perhaps TRBD1 or TRBD2 (5 bases each). CDR1 SQVTM and CDR2 ANQGSEA come from the germline V gene. The CDR3 sequence is 16 residues long. V gave up 2 bases and J gave up 7 bases, with 21 bases separating them. In nucleotides, the CDR3 is TGCAGCGTTGAATCGTGGGACGCGCTTTCGGGTAATGAGCAGTTCTTC. Translation: CSVESWDALSGNEQFF.

This sequence joins TRBV2 and TRBJ2-1; unclear D gene. V lost 3 bases and J 3 bases, leaving 6 bases between the germline ends. Germline values: CDR1 SNHLY, CDR2 FYNNEI. CDR3 length: 13 amino acids. The DNA of the CDR3 is TGTGCCAGCAGTGACACCTTCTACAATGAGCAGTTCTTC. Its translation is CASSDTFYNEQFF.

J is TRBJ2-3 and V is TRBV7-9; 12 bases fit TRBD2. The CDR3 length is 19 residues. V gave up 4 bases and J gave up 3 bases; unmatched junction bases: 14. Per germline, CDR1 SEHNR and CDR2 FQNEAQ (reference sequence). CDR3 sequence reads: CASSSGQGLAGGPTDTQYF. CDR3 in DNA: TGTGCCAGCAGCTCCGGACAGGGTCTAGCGGGAGGGCCAACAGATACGCAGTATTTT.

This clone was seen more than once but under ten times. The chain uses TRBV4-1 and TRBJ2-7; weak D call: TRBD2 (6 bases). This CDR3 is 14 amino acids long. V shed 5 bases and J shed 3 bases, with 14 bases lying between them. Germline CDR1 and CDR2: MGHRA and YSYEKL. The CDR3, as DNA: TGCGCCAGCAGCGTACTAGCTCTGAACTACGAGCAGTACTTC. Protein sequence: CASSVLALNYEQYF.

V and J are TRBV7-9 and TRBJ2-5; D unresolved. The J call could be wrong; TRBJ2-7 is a better fit for the DNA end. Germline values: CDR1 SEHNR, CDR2 FQNEAQ (reference sequence). CDR3 size: 12 residues. The CDR3 DNA follows: TGTGCCAGCAGCTTAGGAACACACGAGCAGTACTTC. This sequence encodes CASSLGTHEQYF.

The chain is built from TRBV25-1 and TRBJ2-3, with 9 bases fitting TRBD1. This CDR3 region has 15 residues. Unmatched junction bases numbered 8, after V lost 7 bases and J lost 3 bases. Per the germline V gene, CDR1 is MGHDK and CDR2 is SYGVNS. CDR3 protein: CASKGDRVGTDTQYF. The CDR3 nucleotides read TGTGCCAGCAAGGGGGACAGGGTAGGGACAGATACGCAGTATTTT.

This chain uses TRBV23-1 with TRBJ2-4; D gene ambiguous. TRBV23-1 has ORF status, its function being uncertain. The CDR3 has 14 amino acids. V shed 8 bases and J shed 9 bases, with 20 bases lying between them. The chain's CDR3 is CASGTGPLSGIQYF. CDR3 DNA sequence: TGCGCCAGCGGAACCGGGCCCCTATCCGGCATTCAGTACTTC.

This chain connects TRBV7-2 to TRBJ1-4, with TRBD1 as a possible D gene (5 bases). Germline V gives CDR1 SGHTA, CDR2 FQGNSA. This CDR3 spans 14 amino acids. Trimming cost V 5 bases and J 4 bases, with 11 bases left between them. CDR3 nucleotides: TGTGCCAGCAGCCCGGGACGGATTAATGAAAAACTGTTTTTT. Translation: CASSPGRINEKLFF. Combining the CDR3 with reference TRBV7-2 and TRBJ1-4 gives the whole variable domain GAGVSQSPSNKVTEKGKDVELRCDPISGHTALYWYRQSLGQGLEFLIYFQGNSAPDKSGLPSDRFSAERTGGSVSTLTIQRTQQEDSAVYLCASSPGRINEKLFFGSGTQLSVL.

The V and J genes are TRBV27 and TRBJ2-3, with D perhaps TRBD2 (5 bases). In germline, CDR1 is MNHEY, CDR2 SMNVEV (reference sequence). The CDR3 consists of 12 residues. V lost 6 bases, J lost 7 bases, and 11 bases lay in between. The CDR3 reads CASRGGFYTQYF. For the CDR3, the DNA is TGTGCCAGCAGAGGAGGTTTTTATACGCAGTATTTT.